This TCR beta chain was profiled in a study of T cell repertoires in cytomegalovirus infection. Overall study: Signatures in public TCR beta sequences pointed to both CMV infection and matching HLA type. Study-level findings and limits: Clonotype analysis showed dominance of the ex vivo response by HLA-C-restricted CMV-specific TCR beta clonotypes. CMV carriers with the relevant HLA were identified by cumulative public TCR beta family frequency.

From the reads, TCRdb called clonotypes with MiXCR, one entry per CDR3 protein. The table includes more than 150,000 distinct CDR3 sequences, roughly 28% detected once. V was pared by 5 bases and J by 4 bases, with 26 bases between. Germline V gives CDR1 SGHVS, CDR2 FQNEAQ. The CDR3 consists of 18 residues. This clonotype appeared many times. Its specificity is unknown. Sequencing was done on a sample of PBMCs. This chain links TRBV7-8 with TRBJ1-1, with D hard to call. The origin of this receptor is a human donor in good health (CMV status not recorded). Some clones in this sample may be carry-over from other donors' samples. The CDR3 region is CASSPQASIHAEGTEAFF. For the CDR3, the DNA is TGTGCCAGCAGCCCCCAGGCTTCAATACACGCAGAGGGCACTGAAGCTTTCTTT. The full variable domain, rest sourced from reference TRBV7-8 and TRBJ1-1, is GAGVSQSPRYKVAKRGQDVALRCDPISGHVSLFWYQQALGQGPEFLTYFQNEAQLDKSGLPSDRFFAERPEGSVSTLKIQRTQQEDSAVYLCASSPQASIHAEGTEAFFGQGTRLTVV.